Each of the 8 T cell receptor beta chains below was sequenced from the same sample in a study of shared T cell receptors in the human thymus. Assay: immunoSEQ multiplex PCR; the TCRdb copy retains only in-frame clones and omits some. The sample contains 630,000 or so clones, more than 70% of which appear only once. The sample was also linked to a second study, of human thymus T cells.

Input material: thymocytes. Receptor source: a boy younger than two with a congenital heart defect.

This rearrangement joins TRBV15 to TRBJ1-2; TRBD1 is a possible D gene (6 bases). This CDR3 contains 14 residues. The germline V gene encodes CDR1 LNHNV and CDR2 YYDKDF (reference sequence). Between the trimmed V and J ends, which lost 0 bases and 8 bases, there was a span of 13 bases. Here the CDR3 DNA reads TGTGCCACCAGCAGAGAGGGGGGGCTCGGGGGCTACACCTTC. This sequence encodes CATSREGGLGGYTF.

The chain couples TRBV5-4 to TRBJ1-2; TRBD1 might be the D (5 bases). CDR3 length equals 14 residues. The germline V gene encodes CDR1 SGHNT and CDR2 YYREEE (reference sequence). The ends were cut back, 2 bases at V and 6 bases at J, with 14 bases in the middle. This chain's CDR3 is CASSFGAALNGYTF. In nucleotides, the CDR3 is TGTGCCAGCAGCTTTGGGGCTGCGCTTAATGGCTACACCTTC.

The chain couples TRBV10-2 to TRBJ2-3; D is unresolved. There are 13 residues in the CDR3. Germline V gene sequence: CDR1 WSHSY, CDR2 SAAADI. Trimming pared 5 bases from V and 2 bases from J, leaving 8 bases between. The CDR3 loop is CASSPGVTDTQYF. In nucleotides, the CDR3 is TGCGCCAGCAGTCCGGGTGTCACAGATACGCAGTATTTT.

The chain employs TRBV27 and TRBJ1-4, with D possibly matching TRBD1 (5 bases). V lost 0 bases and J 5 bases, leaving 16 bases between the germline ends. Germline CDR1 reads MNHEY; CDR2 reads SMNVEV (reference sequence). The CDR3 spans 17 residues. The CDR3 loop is CASSLSAAAGLNEKLFF. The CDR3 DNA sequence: TGTGCCAGCAGTTTATCCGCGGCGGCAGGGCTGAATGAAAAACTGTTTTTT. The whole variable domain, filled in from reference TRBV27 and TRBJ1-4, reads EAQVTQNPRYLITVTGKKLTVTCSQNMNHEYMSWYRQDPGLGLRQIYYSMNVEVTDKGDVPEGYKVSRKEKRNFPLILESPSPNQTSLYFCASSLSAAAGLNEKLFFGSGTQLSVL.

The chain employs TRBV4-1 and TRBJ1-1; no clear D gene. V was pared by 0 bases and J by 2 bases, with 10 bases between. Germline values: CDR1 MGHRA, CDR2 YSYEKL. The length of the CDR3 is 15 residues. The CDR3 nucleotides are TGCGCCAGCAGCCAAGATTTACAGTTAAACACTGAAGCTTTCTTT. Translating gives CASSQDLQLNTEAFF.

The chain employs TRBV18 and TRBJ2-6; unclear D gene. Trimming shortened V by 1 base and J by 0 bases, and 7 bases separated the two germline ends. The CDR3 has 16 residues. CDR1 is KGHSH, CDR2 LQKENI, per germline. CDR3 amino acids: CASSPRAYSGANVLTF. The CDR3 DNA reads TGTGCCAGCTCACCACGCGCCTACTCTGGGGCCAACGTCCTGACTTTC.

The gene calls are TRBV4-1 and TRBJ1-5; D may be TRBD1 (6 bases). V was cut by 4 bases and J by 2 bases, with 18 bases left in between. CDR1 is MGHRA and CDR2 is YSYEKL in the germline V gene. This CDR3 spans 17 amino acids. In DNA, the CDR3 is TGCGCCAGCAGCCTCCAACAGGGCGATAGGGGCAATCAGCCCCAGCATTTT. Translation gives CASSLQQGDRGNQPQHF.

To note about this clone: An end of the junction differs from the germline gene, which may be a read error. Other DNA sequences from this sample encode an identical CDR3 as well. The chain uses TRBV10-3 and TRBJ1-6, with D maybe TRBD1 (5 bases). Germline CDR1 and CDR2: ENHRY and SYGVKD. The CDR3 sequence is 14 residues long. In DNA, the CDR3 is TGTGCCATCAGGAAAACAGGTGCAAATTCCCCCCTCCACTTT. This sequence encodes CAIRKTGANSPLHF.